The 23 T cell receptor beta chains listed next were all sequenced from one sample in a study of blood T cell repertoires in COVID-19. Repertoires were generated with immunoSEQ multiplex PCR, while TCRdb's copy carries only in-frame clones and drops some. The sample yields 120,000 or so clones, over 80% seen once. Sequencing used peripheral blood. The receptors here all came from a man aged 55 to 69 with acute or convalescent COVID-19.

This chain connects TRBV6-5 to TRBJ1-4, with 7 bases fitting TRBD1. Germline V CDR1 and CDR2: MNHEY, SVGAGI. The CDR3 contains 14 residues. V dropped 5 bases and J dropped 4; count of bases not matched to a gene: 4. In DNA form, the CDR3 reads TGTGCCAGCAGTCGGGGACAGCTTAATGAAAAACTGTTTTTT. Amino acid sequence: CASSRGQLNEKLFF.

The chain recombines TRBV28 with TRBJ1-1; TRBD1 matches 7 bases. Trimming at V came to 5 bases and at J to 1 base, leaving 13 bases not matched to a gene. The CDR3 consists of 17 residues. Germline CDR1 is MDHEN and CDR2 is SYDVKM. In DNA form, the CDR3 reads TGTGCCAGCAGTCCACCCCCATCGAGGGGGCGGAACACTGAAGCTTTCTTT. Amino acids: CASSPPPSRGRNTEAFF. Complete variable domain (other parts from reference TRBV28 and TRBJ1-1): DVKVTQSSRYLVKRTGEKVFLECVQDMDHENMFWYRQDPGLGLRLIYFSYDVKMKEKGDIPEGYSVSREKKERFSLILESASTNQTSMYLCASSPPPSRGRNTEAFFGQGTRLTVV.

This clone was recorded once. The rearrangement links TRBV28 to TRBJ1-4, with a possible D match to TRBD1 (6 bases). Trimming removed 7 bases at V and 5 bases at J, with 20 bases between. The CDR3 covers 16 residues. From germline, CDR1 is MDHEN and CDR2 SYDVKM. CDR3 region: CASTLGGAVRNEKLFF. The CDR3 region has the DNA TGTGCCAGCACCCTTGGGGGGGCCGTGAGAAATGAAAAACTGTTTTTT.

The CDR3 spells CASSMGRYNQPQHF. CDR3 nucleotides: TGTGCCAGTAGTATGGGGAGATACAATCAGCCCCAGCATTTT. J is TRBJ1-5 and V is TRBV19; D is undetermined. Germline CDR1 LNHDA, CDR2 SQIVND (reference sequence). This CDR3 spans 14 amino acids. V was trimmed by 3 bases and J by 3 bases, leaving 9 bases between them.

The V and J genes are TRBV7-3 and TRBJ2-3; TRBD2 matches at 9 bases. J was trimmed by 7 bases and V by 5 bases; bases with no gene match: 10. Germline assignment: CDR1 SGHTA and CDR2 FQGTGA. CDR3 length: 15 amino acids. The DNA for the CDR3 is TGTGCCAGCAGCCCACAAGCGGGAGGCATGAATACGCAGTATTTT. Translation gives CASSPQAGGMNTQYF.

V and J are TRBV11-2 and TRBJ2-7; D gene uncertain. Trimming stripped 2 bases from V and 3 bases from J, with 14 bases between. CDR1 and CDR2 (germline): SGHAT, FQNNGV. CDR3 length equals 15 residues. CDR3 sequence: CASSLISLGSYEQYF. In DNA form, the CDR3 reads TGTGCCAGCAGCTTAATATCCCTTGGCAGCTACGAGCAGTACTTC. Filled out from reference TRBV11-2 and TRBJ2-7, the complete variable domain reads EAGVAQSPRYKIIEKRQSVAFWCNPISGHATLYWYQQILGQGPKLLIQFQNNGVVDDSQLPKDRFSAERLKGVDSTLKIQPAKLEDSAVYLCASSLISLGSYEQYFGPGTRLTVT.

This clone was found a few times. The chain couples TRBV5-4 to TRBJ1-2; D might be TRBD1 (5 bases). This CDR3 contains 17 residues. With 4 bases removed from V and 4 bases from J, the gap between germline ends came to 23 bases. Looked up from germline, CDR1 is SGHNT and CDR2 is YYREEE (reference sequence). The chain's CDR3 is CASSAQGLGINSYGYTF. CDR3 DNA: TGTGCCAGCAGCGCCCAGGGCTTAGGGATAAACTCCTATGGCTACACCTTC.

The rearrangement joins TRBV28 to TRBJ2-5; D is possibly TRBD1 (5 bases). Per the germline V gene, CDR1 is MDHEN and CDR2 is SYDVKM. The CDR3 is made up of 14 amino acids. V was clipped by 8 bases and J by 5 bases, with 18 bases between them. CDR3 sequence reads: CASLKGISGETQYF. For the CDR3, the DNA is TGTGCCAGCCTTAAGGGGATCTCTGGGGAGACCCAGTACTTC.

The chain employs TRBV9 and TRBJ2-1, with 7 bases matching TRBD2. Trimming cost V 1 base and J 7 bases; bases outside gene matches: 2. Germline CDR1 is SGDLS and CDR2 is YYNGEE. CDR3 size: 13 residues. The CDR3 is CASSVYGRNEQFF. The CDR3 nucleotides are TGTGCCAGCAGCGTATACGGGAGGAATGAGCAGTTCTTC.

This clone was counted a few times. This chain joins TRBV28 and TRBJ1-1, with 7 bases identical to TRBD1. Trimming took 7 bases from V and 4 from J; bases not matched to a gene: 12. CDR3 size: 15 residues. Germline V gene sequence: CDR1 MDHEN, CDR2 SYDVKM. CDR3 residues: CASTPVGDRATEAFF. CDR3 DNA sequence: TGTGCCAGCACCCCGGTGGGAGACAGGGCCACTGAAGCTTTCTTT.

The V gene is TRBV2, the J gene TRBJ2-7; 10 positions match TRBD1. J lost 3 bases, V lost 7 bases, and 6 bases had no gene match. The length of the CDR3 is 14 residues. Per the germline V gene, CDR1 is SNHLY and CDR2 is FYNNEI. The CDR3 nucleotides read TGTGCCAGCACAGTCGGGACAGGGGACTACGAGCAGTACTTC. Its translation: CASTVGTGDYEQYF.

This chain joins TRBV15 and TRBJ2-7; D is unresolved. The CDR3 sequence is 14 residues long. Germline V gene sequence: CDR1 LNHNV, CDR2 YYDKDF (reference sequence). The ends were cut back, 1 base at V and 2 bases at J, with 9 bases in the middle. The CDR3 loop reads CATSRGEAAYEQYF. Written as DNA, the CDR3 is TGTGCCACCAGCAGAGGAGAGGCAGCCTACGAGCAGTACTTC.

This chain connects TRBV10-1 to TRBJ1-1; the match to TRBD1 covers 8 bases. The germline CDR1 and CDR2 sequences are WNHNN and SYGVQD (reference sequence). This CDR3 has 12 residues. Trimming took 4 bases from V and 12 from J; bases not matched to a gene: 7. The CDR3 protein is CASSVPGGWTFF. In DNA, the CDR3 is TGCGCCAGCAGTGTACCAGGGGGCTGGACTTTCTTT.

V usage is TRBV7-3 and J usage is TRBJ2-1; 8 bases agree with TRBD2. Germline-derived CDR1 and CDR2 are SGHTA and FQGTGA. The V segment lost 4 bases and the J segment 8 bases; nucleotides outside the gene matches: 16. The CDR3 loop spans 17 amino acids. Written as DNA, the CDR3 is TGTGCCAGCAGCTCCTACCCCCGTAGTAGCGGGACCTATGAGCAGTTCTTC. Translation gives CASSSYPRSSGTYEQFF.

Only a few counts were recorded for this clone. The chain employs TRBV28 and TRBJ2-2, with 7 bases identical to TRBD1. From germline, CDR1 is MDHEN and CDR2 SYDVKM. The CDR3 runs to 13 residues. With 6 bases clipped from V and 6 bases from J, the junction kept 4 bases outside the gene matches. In DNA, the CDR3 is TGTGCCAGCAGACCCACAGGGGCCGGGGAGCTGTTTTTT. This translates into CASRPTGAGELFF.

V gene TRBV7-8 combines with J gene TRBJ2-3; possibly TRBD2 for D (6 bases). The CDR3 contains 16 residues. The V gene lost 3 bases and the J gene lost 2 bases, with 15 bases spanning the gap. The germline V gene encodes CDR1 SGHVS and CDR2 FQNEAQ. CDR3 in amino acids: CASSLITSPPTDTQYF. The CDR3 DNA follows: TGTGCCAGCAGCTTGATAACTAGCCCCCCCACAGATACGCAGTATTTT.

This rearrangement joins TRBV18 to TRBJ2-7; the match to TRBD1 covers 9 bases. The CDR3 runs 15 residues. V lost 3 bases, J lost 3 bases, and 6 bases stayed unmatched. Germline V gene sequence: CDR1 KGHSH, CDR2 LQKENI. The CDR3 here is CASSPTGTGHYEQYF. The CDR3 region has the DNA TGTGCCAGCTCACCCACGGGGACAGGGCACTACGAGCAGTACTTC.

The chain uses TRBV5-1 and TRBJ1-2, with 8 bases lining up with TRBD1. Germline V gives CDR1 SGHRS, CDR2 YFSETQ. V shed 4 bases and J 0 bases; nucleotides not matched to a gene: 5. The CDR3 totals 15 residues. The CDR3 protein is CASSPGTGPNYGYTF. The CDR3 bases are TGCGCCAGCAGCCCCGGGACAGGCCCTAACTATGGCTACACCTTC.

The V gene is TRBV27, the J gene TRBJ1-1; 8 bases line up with TRBD1. The V gene's germline CDR1 is MNHEY and CDR2 SMNVEV (reference sequence). The CDR3 is 17 amino acids. The V and J ends lost 1 base and 3 bases, in that order; junction bases with no gene match: 10. Here the CDR3 DNA reads TGTGCCAGCAGTTTATGGGGCAGGGGGCTTTTTCACACTGAAGCTTTCTTT. It yields the protein CASSLWGRGLFHTEAFF.

This clone showed up just once. V and J are TRBV2 and TRBJ2-3; D is ambiguous. The CDR3 is 16 residues long. Germline V gene sequence: CDR1 SNHLY, CDR2 FYNNEI. V was pared by 5 bases and J by 4 bases, with 19 bases between. The CDR3 region has the DNA TGTGCCAGCAGTCACGAAGACCAAAGACTGGCAGATACGCAGTATTTT. This sequence encodes CASSHEDQRLADTQYF.

The V gene is TRBV5-8, the J gene TRBJ2-7, with 7 bases fitting TRBD1. CDR3 size: 16 residues. The trim removed 4 bases at V and 0 bases at J, leaving 10 bases unmatched. CDR1 is SGHTS and CDR2 is YDEGEE in the germline V gene. CDR3 amino acids: CASSRRDSRSSYEQYF. The CDR3 region has the DNA TGTGCCAGCAGCCGTCGGGACAGCAGGAGCTCCTACGAGCAGTACTTC.

This clone was observed a single time. The chain is built from TRBV27 and TRBJ2-3, with 12 bases identical to TRBD2. With 3 bases clipped from V and 2 bases from J, the junction kept 12 bases outside the gene matches. Germline V lookup: CDR1 MNHEY, CDR2 SMNVEV (reference sequence). The CDR3 sequence is 19 residues long. The CDR3 is CASSFSSGRGGHTTDTQYF. The CDR3 nucleotides read TGTGCCAGCAGTTTCTCTAGCGGGAGGGGGGGACACACCACAGATACGCAGTATTTT.

The J gene is TRBJ1-2, the V gene TRBV25-1, with 7 bases aligning to TRBD1. This CDR3 spans 17 amino acids. From germline, CDR1 is MGHDK and CDR2 SYGVNS. Unmatched junction bases numbered 14, after V lost 4 bases and J lost 3 bases. The CDR3 loop reads CASSALLGGQIDYGYTF. The CDR3 nucleotides are TGTGCCAGCAGTGCCCTATTGGGGGGACAGATTGACTATGGCTACACCTTC.